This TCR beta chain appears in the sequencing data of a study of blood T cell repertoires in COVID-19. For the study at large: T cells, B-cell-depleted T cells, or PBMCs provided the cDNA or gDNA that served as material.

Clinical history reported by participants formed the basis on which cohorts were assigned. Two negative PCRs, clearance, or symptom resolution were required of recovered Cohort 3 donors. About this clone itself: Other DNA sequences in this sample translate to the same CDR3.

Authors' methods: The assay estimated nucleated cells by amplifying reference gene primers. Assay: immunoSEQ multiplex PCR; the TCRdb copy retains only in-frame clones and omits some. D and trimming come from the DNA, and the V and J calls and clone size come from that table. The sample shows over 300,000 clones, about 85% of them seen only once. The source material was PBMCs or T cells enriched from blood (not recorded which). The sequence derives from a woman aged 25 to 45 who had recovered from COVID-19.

CDR3: CAWSVLGSYGYTF. In DNA, the CDR3 is TGTGCCTGGAGTGTACTAGGGAGCTATGGCTACACCTTC. The chain combines TRBV30 with TRBJ1-2, with unresolved D. V dropped 0 bases and J dropped 4 bases, with 9 bases sitting between them. The CDR3 loop spans 13 amino acids. Germline CDR1 and CDR2: GTSNPN and SVGIG (reference sequence).